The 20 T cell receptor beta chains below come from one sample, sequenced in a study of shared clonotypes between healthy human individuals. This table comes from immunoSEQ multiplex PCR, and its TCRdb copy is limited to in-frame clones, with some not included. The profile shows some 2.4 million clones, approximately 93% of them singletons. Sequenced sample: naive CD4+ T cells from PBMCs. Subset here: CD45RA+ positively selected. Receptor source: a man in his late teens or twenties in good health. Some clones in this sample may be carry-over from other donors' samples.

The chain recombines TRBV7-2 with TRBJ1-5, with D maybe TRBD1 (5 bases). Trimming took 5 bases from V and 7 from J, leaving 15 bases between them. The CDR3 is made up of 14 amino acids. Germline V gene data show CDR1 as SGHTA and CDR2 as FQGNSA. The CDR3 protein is CASSRDERQQPQHF. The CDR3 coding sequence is TGTGCCAGCAGCCGGGACGAAAGACAGCAGCCCCAGCATTTT.

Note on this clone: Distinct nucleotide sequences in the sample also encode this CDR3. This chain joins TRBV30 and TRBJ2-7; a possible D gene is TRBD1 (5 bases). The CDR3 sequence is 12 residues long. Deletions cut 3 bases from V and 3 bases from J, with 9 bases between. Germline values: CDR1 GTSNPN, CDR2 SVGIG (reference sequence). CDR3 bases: TGTGCCTGGAGCTCCCAGGGCTACGAGCAGTACTTC. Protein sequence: CAWSSQGYEQYF.

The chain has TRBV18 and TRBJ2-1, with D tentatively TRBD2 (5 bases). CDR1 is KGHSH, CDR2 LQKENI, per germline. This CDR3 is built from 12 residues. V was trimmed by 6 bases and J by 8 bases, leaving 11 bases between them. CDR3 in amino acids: CASSVLGDEQFF. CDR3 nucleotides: TGTGCCAGCTCCGTACTAGGAGATGAGCAGTTCTTC.

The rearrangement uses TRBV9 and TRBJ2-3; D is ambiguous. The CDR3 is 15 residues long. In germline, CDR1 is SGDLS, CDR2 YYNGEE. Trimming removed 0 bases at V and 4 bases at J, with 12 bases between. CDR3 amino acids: CASSVASVSADTQYF. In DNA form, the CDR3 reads TGTGCCAGCAGCGTAGCGAGCGTTAGTGCAGATACGCAGTATTTT.

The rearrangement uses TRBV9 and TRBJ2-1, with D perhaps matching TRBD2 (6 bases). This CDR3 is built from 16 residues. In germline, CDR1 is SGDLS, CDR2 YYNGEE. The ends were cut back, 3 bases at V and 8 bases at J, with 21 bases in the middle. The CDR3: CASSATFGRGLDEQFF. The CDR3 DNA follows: TGTGCCAGCAGCGCTACCTTCGGGAGAGGCTTGGATGAGCAGTTCTTC.

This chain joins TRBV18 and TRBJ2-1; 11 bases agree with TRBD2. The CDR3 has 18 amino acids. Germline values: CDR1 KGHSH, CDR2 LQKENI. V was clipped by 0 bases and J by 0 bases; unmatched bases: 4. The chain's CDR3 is CASSPPGSGRGSYNEQFF. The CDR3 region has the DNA TGTGCCAGCTCACCACCGGGTAGCGGGAGGGGCTCCTACAATGAGCAGTTCTTC.

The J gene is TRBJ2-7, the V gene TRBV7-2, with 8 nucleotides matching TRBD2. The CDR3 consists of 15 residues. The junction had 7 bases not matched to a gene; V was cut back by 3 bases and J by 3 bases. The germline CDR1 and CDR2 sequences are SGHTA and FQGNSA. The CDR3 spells CASSLSGSAYYEQYF. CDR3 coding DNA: TGTGCCAGCAGCTTGAGCGGGAGTGCCTACTACGAGCAGTACTTC.

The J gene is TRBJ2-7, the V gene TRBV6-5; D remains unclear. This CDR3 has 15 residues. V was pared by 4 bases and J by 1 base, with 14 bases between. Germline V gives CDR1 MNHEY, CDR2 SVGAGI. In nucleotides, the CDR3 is TGTGCCAGCAGTTCGGGCCTCCTTAGGTCCTACGAGCAGTACTTC. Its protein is CASSSGLLRSYEQYF.

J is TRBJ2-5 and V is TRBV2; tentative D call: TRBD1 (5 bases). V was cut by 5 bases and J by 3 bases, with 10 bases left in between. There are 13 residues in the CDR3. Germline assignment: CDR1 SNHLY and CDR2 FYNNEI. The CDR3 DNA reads TGTGCCAGCAGTAGATCCAGGGAAGAGACCCAGTACTTC. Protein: CASSRSREETQYF.

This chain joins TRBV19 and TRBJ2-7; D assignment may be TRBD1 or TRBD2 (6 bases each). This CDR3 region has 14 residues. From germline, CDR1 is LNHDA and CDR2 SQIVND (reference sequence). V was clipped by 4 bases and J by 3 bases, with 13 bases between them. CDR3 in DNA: TGTGCCAGTAGTAATCGGGGGCAGGACTACGAGCAGTACTTC. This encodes CASSNRGQDYEQYF.

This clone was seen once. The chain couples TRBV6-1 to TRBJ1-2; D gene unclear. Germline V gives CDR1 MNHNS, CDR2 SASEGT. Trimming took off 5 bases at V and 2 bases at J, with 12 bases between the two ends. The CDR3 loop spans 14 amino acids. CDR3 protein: CASSYDRLNYGYTF. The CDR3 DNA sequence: TGTGCCAGCAGTTATGACCGGCTCAACTATGGCTACACCTTC.

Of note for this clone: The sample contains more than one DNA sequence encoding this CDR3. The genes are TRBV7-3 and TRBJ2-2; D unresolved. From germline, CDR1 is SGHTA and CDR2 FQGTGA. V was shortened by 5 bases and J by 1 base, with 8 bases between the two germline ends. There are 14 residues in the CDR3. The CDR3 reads CASSLDRNTGELFF. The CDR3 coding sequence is TGTGCCAGCAGCCTCGATAGGAACACCGGGGAGCTGTTTTTT.

The CDR3 sequence is CASSLESQEWHEQFF. The CDR3 DNA reads TGCGCCAGCAGCTTGGAGTCGCAGGAGTGGCATGAGCAGTTCTTC. The genes are TRBV5-1 and TRBJ2-1; D gene ambiguous. The CDR3 covers 15 residues. Between the trimmed V and J ends, which lost 0 bases and 8 bases, there was a span of 15 bases. The germline gives CDR1 SGHRS, CDR2 YFSETQ. Variable domain in full (rest from reference TRBV5-1 and TRBJ2-1): KAGVTQTPRYLIKTRGQQVTLSCSPISGHRSVSWYQQTPGQGLQFLFEYFSETQRNKGNFPGRFSGRQFSNSRSEMNVSTLELGDSALYLCASSLESQEWHEQFFGPGTRLTVL.

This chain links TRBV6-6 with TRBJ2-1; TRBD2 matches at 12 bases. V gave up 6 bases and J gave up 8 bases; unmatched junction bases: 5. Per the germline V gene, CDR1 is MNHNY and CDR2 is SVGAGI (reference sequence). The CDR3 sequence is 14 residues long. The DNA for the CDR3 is TGTGCCAGCAGACTAGCGGGAGGTGACGATGAGCAGTTCTTC. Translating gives CASRLAGGDDEQFF.

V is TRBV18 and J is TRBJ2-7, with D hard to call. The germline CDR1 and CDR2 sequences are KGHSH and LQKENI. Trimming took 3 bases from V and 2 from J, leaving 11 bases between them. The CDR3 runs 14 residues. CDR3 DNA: TGTGCCAGCTCACCCCAGTTGAACACCTACGAGCAGTACTTC. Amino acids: CASSPQLNTYEQYF. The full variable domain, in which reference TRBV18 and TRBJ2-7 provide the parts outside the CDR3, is NAGVMQNPRHLVRRRGQEARLRCSPMKGHSHVYWYRQLPEEGLKFMVYLQKENIIDESGMPKERFSAEFPKEGPSILRIQQVVRGDSAAYFCASSPQLNTYEQYFGPGTRLTVT.

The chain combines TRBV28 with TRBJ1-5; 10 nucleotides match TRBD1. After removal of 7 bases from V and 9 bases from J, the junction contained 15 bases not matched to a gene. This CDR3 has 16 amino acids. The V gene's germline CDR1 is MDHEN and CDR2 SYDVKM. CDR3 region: CASTTQGQGDSRPQHF. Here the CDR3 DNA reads TGTGCCAGCACCACTCAAGGACAGGGGGATTCTAGGCCCCAGCATTTT.

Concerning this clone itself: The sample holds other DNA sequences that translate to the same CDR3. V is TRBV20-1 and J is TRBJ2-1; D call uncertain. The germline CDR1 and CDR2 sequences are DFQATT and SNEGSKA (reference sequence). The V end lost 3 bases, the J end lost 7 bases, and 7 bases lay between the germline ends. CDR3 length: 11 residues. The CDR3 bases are TGCAGTGCTAGCGAAAGGAATGAGCAGTTCTTC. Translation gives CSASERNEQFF.

In DNA, the CDR3 is TGTGCCAGCAGAGGGACAGGGCGAGGCTACGAGCAGTACTTC. Protein sequence: CASRGTGRGYEQYF. J is TRBJ2-7 and V is TRBV25-1, with 9 positions matching TRBD1. The germline V gene has CDR1 MGHDK and CDR2 SYGVNS. The CDR3 length is 14 residues. V gave up 6 bases and J gave up 3 bases; unmatched junction bases: 6.

The CDR3 sequence is CASSLVGTMGSETQYF. DNA for the CDR3: TGCGCCAGCAGCTTGGTCGGGACCATGGGGTCTGAGACCCAGTACTTC. This chain joins TRBV5-1 and TRBJ2-5, with D possibly being TRBD1 or TRBD2 (5 bases each). Per the germline V gene, CDR1 is SGHRS and CDR2 is YFSETQ. V shed 0 bases and J shed 5 bases, with 17 bases lying between them. The CDR3 runs to 16 residues.

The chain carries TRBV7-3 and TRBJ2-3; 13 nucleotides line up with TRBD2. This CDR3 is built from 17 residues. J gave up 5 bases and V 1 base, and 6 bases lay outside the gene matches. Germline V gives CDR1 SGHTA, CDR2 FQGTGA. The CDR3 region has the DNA TGTGCCAGCAGCTTAAGGGGACTAGCGGGATCGGGAGATACGCAGTATTTT. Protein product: CASSLRGLAGSGDTQYF.